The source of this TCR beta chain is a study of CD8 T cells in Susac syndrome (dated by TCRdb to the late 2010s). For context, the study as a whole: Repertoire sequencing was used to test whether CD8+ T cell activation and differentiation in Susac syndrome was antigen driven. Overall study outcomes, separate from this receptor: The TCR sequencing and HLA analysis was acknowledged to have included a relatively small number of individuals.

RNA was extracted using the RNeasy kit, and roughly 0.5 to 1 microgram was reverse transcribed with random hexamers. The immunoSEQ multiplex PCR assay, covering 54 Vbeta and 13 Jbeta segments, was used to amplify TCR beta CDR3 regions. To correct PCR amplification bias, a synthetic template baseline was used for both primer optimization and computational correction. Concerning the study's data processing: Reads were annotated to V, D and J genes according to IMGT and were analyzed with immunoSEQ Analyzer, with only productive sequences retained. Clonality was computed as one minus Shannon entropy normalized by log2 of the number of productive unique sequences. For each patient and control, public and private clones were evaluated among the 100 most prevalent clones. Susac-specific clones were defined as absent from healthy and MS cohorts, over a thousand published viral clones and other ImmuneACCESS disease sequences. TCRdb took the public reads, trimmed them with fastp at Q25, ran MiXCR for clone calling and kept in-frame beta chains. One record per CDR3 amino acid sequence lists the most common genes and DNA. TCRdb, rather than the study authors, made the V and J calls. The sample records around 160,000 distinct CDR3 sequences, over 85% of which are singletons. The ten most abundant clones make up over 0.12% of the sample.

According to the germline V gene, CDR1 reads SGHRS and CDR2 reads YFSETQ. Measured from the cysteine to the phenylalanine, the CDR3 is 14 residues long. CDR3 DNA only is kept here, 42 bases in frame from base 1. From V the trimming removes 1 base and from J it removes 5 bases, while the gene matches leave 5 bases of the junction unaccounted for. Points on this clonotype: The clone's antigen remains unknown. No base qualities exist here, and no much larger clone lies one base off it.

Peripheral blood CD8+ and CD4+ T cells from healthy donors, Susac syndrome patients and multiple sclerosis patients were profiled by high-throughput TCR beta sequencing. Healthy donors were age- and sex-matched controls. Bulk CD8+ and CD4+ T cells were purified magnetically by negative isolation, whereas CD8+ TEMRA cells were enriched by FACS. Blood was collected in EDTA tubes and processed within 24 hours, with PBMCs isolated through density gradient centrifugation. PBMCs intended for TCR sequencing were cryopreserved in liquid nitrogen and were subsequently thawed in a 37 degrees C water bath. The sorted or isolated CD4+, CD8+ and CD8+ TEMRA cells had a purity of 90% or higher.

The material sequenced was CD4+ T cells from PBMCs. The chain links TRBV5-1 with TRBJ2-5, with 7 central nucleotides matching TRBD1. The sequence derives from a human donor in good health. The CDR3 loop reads CASSLKGAEETQYF. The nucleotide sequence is TGCGCCAGCAGCTTGAAGGGGGCCGAGGAGACCCAGTACTTC. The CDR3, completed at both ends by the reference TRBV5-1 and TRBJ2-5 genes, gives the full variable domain KAGVTQTPRYLIKTRGQQVTLSCSPISGHRSVSWYQQTPGQGLQFLFEYFSETQRNKGNFPGRFSGRQFSNSRSEMNVSTLELGDSALYLCASSLKGAEETQYFGPGTRLLVL.